This T cell receptor (beta chain) appears in the sequencing data of a study of tumour-infiltrating T cells in Burkitt lymphoma. About the study: Patients covered every epidemiological subtype of Burkitt lymphoma. Repertoire clonality predicted overall and progression-free survival.

Points from the study as a whole: Several public clonotypes were shared across many Burkitt lymphoma patients.

The germline V and J ends were trimmed by 3 bases and 0 bases, with 6 bases remaining between them. The CDR3 is made up of 14 amino acids. Germline assignment: CDR1 SGHKS and CDR2 YYEKEE (reference sequence). TCRdb's copy holds only in-frame clones and misses some; the assay was immunoSEQ multiplex PCR. The table records 46,000 or so clones, 30% to 40% of them present only once. This clone was recorded a few times. What it recognizes is unknown. The rearrangement uses TRBV5-5 and TRBJ2-2; D ambiguous. Sequenced sample: tumor tissue. The receptor was isolated from a human donor with Burkitt lymphoma. CDR3 residues: CASSWDPNTGELFF. The CDR3 nucleotides read TGTGCCAGCAGCTGGGATCCGAACACCGGGGAGCTGTTTTTT.